This T cell receptor (beta chain) derives from a study of T cells in Graves' hyperthyroidism and ophthalmopathy. This clonotype was observed a handful of times. No antigen is known for it. The study's findings and limits: The model identified upcoming ophthalmopathy a median approximately six months ahead of onset.

Hyperthyroidism in the patients, aged 18 to 65, was newly diagnosed and under 2 months in duration. About 10 ml of fresh peripheral blood supplied the PBMCs. The CDR3 consists of 17 residues. V was trimmed by 1 base and J by 0 bases, leaving 13 bases between them. Germline V lookup: CDR1 SGHRS, CDR2 YFSETQ. Researchers amplified the TCR beta CDR3 regions from RNA transcripts. A first-round RT-PCR of the TCR CDR3 used the HTBI primer set. One entry per CDR3 protein, called by TCRdb with MiXCR from the multiplex PCR reads. Found here are some 700,000 distinct CDR3 sequences, approximately 15% of them singletons; the top ten hold roughly a sixth.

The source material was blood. The chain joins TRBV5-1 to TRBJ1-4; D perhaps matches TRBD1 (5 bases). This receptor was taken from a man aged 45-65 years with Graves' hyperthyroidism. The CDR3 DNA is TGCGCCAGCAGCTTGATGCCTCCGGGGGCAACTAATGAAAAACTGTTTTTT. It yields the protein CASSLMPPGATNEKLFF.